This TCR beta chain was retrieved from a study of T-cell reconstitution after alpha-beta-depleted transplantation in children. Study observations and caveats: There were reportedly several hundred expanded graft clones from which alpha-beta T cells came about two months after transplant. By one year post-transplant, T-cell counts and diversity largely arose from T cells that were newly produced. The study traced high day-60 TCRbeta diversity in some patients to surviving recipient T cells and thymic progenitors.

This clonotype was detected many times. Its target is not known. A library of TCRbeta sequences, prepared with unique molecular identifiers, was generated. TCRdb called the PCR reads again in MiXCR, with one record for every CDR3 protein. The data contain 480,000 or so distinct CDR3 sequences, about 10% of them singletons. The CDR3 is 15 amino acids. Per germline, CDR1 LGHNA and CDR2 YNFKEQ. The germline V and J ends were trimmed by 2 bases and 2 bases, with 10 bases remaining between them. This clonotype originated in a child aged 2 to 15 with inherited bone marrow failure, due to receive a stem cell transplant. The rearrangement joins TRBV4-2 to TRBJ2-1; D may be TRBD2 (5 bases). The sample here was PBMCs, taken before TCRalphabeta/CD19-depleted stem cell transplant. The DNA of the CDR3 is TGTGCCAGCAGCCAACGGGAATCCACCTACAATGAGCAGTTCTTC. As protein: CASSQRESTYNEQFF.